Shown below are 3 T cell receptor beta chains from a single sample sequenced in a study of blood T cell repertoires in COVID-19. Libraries were prepared by immunoSEQ multiplex PCR; TCRdb keeps only in-frame clonotypes and omits some of them. Among some 100,000 clones listed, 92% were seen once. Specimen: peripheral blood. These receptors were collected from a man between 65 and 85 years old with acute or convalescent COVID-19.

The CDR3 here is CAISDTGTGRLVHGYTF. The CDR3 nucleotides read TGTGCCATCAGTGACACCGGGACAGGGCGATTAGTCCATGGCTACACCTTC. The chain couples TRBV10-3 to TRBJ1-2; 9 nucleotides match TRBD1. V lost 3 bases and J lost 6; bases outside the gene matches: 14. CDR1 is ENHRY and CDR2 is SYGVKD in the germline V gene. CDR3 length: 17 residues.

This chain joins TRBV4-1 and TRBJ2-6; D might be TRBD2 (5 bases). This CDR3 is built from 17 residues. CDR1 is MGHRA and CDR2 is YSYEKL in the germline V gene. Trimming took 0 bases from V and 0 from J, leaving 9 bases between them. CDR3 coding DNA: TGCGCCAGCAGCCAAGACGAGGGATCCTCTGGGGCCAACGTCCTGACTTTC. Translated: CASSQDEGSSGANVLTF.

The chain recombines TRBV20-1 with TRBJ2-7; TRBD1 matches 7 bases. With 6 bases clipped from V and 5 bases from J, the junction kept 4 bases outside the gene matches. The CDR3 runs to 11 residues. Germline CDR1 and CDR2: DFQATT and SNEGSKA (reference sequence). CDR3 region: CSAYTGDEQYF. DNA for the CDR3: TGCAGTGCCTATACAGGGGACGAGCAGTACTTC.